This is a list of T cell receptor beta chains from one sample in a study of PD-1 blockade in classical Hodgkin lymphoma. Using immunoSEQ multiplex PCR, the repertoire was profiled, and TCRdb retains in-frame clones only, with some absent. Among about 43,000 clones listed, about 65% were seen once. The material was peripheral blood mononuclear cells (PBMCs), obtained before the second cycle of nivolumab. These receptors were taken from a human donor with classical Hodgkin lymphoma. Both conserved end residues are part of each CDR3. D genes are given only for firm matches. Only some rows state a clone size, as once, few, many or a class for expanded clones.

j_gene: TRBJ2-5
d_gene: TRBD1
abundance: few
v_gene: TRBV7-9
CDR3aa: CASSRQGRETQYF
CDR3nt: TGTGCCAGCAGCCGACAGGGGAGGGAGACCCAGTACTTC

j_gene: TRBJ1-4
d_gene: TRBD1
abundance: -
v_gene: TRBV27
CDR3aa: CASRPGGSNEKLFF
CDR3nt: TGTGCCAGCAGACCAGGGGGCTCGAATGAAAAACTGTTTTTT

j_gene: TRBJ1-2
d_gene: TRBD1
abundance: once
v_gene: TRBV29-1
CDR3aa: CSVWGEGTGDYGYTF
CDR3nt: TGCAGCGTTTGGGGTGAAGGGACAGGGGACTATGGCTACACCTTC

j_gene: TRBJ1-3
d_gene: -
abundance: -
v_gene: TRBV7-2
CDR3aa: CASSPHPVSGNTIYF
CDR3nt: TGTGCCAGCAGCCCCCATCCGGTCTCTGGAAACACCATATATTTT

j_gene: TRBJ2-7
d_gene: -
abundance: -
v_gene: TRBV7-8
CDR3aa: CASSLVGQTPYEQYF
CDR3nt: TGTGCCAGCAGCTTAGTAGGACAGACGCCCTACGAGCAGTACTTC

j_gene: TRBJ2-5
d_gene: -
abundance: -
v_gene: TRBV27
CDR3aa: CASSLQQGSQETQYF
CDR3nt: TGTGCCAGCAGTTTACAACAGGGTTCCCAAGAGACCCAGTACTTC

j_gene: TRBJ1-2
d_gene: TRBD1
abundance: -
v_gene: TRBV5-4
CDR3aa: CASRAGTGNRMYGYTF
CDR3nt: TGTGCCAGCAGGGCCGGGACAGGGAATAGAATGTATGGCTACACCTTC

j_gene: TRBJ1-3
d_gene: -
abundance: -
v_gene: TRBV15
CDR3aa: CATSRELSGNTIYF
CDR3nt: TGTGCCACCAGCAGGGAATTGTCTGGAAACACCATATATTTT

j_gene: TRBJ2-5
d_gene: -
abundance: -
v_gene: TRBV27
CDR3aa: CASSSPAAKETQYF
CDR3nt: TGTGCCAGCAGTTCCCCAGCGGCCAAAGAGACCCAGTACTTC

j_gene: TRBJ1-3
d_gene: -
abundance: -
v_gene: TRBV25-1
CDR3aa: CASSERAGPGNTIYF
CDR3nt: TGTGCCAGCAGTGAACGCGCAGGGCCAGGAAACACCATATATTTT

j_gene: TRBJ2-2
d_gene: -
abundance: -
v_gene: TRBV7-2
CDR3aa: CASSNGDRRNGELFF
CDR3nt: TGTGCCAGCAGCAATGGGGACCGACGGAACGGGGAGCTGTTTTTT

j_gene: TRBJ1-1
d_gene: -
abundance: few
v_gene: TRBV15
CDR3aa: CATSGYPLERNTEAFF
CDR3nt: TGTGCCACCAGCGGATACCCCTTGGAGAGGAACACTGAAGCTTTCTTT

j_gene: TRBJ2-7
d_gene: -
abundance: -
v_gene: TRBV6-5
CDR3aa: CASSYVGRYEQYF
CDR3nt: TGTGCCAGCAGTTACGTTGGACGATACGAGCAGTACTTC

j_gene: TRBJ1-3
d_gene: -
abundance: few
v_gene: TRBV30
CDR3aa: CAWSGISDRPSYSGNTIYF
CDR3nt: TGTGCCTGGAGTGGGATCTCAGACAGGCCGTCTTACTCTGGAAACACCATATATTTT

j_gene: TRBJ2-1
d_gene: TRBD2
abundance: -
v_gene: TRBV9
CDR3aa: CASSERLAGGPKEQFF
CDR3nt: TGTGCCAGCAGCGAGCGACTAGCGGGAGGGCCTAAGGAGCAGTTCTTC

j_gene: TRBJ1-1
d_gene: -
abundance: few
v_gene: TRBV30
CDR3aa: CAWRDGSAEAFF
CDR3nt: TGTGCCTGGAGGGATGGGAGCGCTGAAGCTTTCTTT

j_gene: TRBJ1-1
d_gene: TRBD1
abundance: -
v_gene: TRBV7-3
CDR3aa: CASSLLGRGHSRLSPEAFF
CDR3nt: TGTGCCAGCAGCTTATTGGGCAGGGGGCATTCCCGGTTAAGCCCTGAAGCTTTCTTT

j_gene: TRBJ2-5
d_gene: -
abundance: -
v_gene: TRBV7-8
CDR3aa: CASSPGAVLGTQYF
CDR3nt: TGTGCCAGCAGCCCCGGGGCGGTCCTAGGGACCCAGTACTTC

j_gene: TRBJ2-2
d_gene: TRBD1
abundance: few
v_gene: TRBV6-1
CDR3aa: CASSVQGANTGELFF
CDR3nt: TGTGCCAGCAGTGTCCAGGGGGCGAACACCGGGGAGCTGTTTTTT

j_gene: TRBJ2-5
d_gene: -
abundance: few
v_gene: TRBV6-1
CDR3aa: CASTQLWQETQYF
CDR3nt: TGTGCCAGCACCCAGTTGTGGCAAGAGACCCAGTACTTC

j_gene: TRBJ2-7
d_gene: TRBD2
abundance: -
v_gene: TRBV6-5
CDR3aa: CASRTSGTSLYEQYF
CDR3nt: TGTGCCAGCAGAACCTCCGGGACTAGTCTGTACGAGCAGTACTTC

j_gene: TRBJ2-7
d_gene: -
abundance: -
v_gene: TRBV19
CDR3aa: CASSPGPLPREQYF
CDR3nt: TGTGCCAGTAGTCCGGGACCACTACCGCGGGAGCAGTACTTC

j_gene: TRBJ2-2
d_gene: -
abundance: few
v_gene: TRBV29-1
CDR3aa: CSAQEAPNTGELFF
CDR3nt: TGCAGCGCCCAGGAAGCGCCGAACACCGGGGAGCTGTTTTTT

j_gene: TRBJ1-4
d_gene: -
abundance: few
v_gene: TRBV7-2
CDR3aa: CASTDGGGREKLFF
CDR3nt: TGTGCCAGCACCGATGGGGGAGGTAGAGAAAAACTGTTTTTT

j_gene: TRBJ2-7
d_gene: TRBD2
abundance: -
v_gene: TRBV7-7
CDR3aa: CASSSSTAGGEQYF
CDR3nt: TGTGCCAGCAGCTCGTCGACGGCGGGGGGGGAGCAGTACTTC

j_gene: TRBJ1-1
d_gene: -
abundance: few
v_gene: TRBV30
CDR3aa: CAWTLPRSYTEAFF
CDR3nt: TGTGCCTGGACCCTCCCCCGATCTTACACTGAAGCTTTCTTT

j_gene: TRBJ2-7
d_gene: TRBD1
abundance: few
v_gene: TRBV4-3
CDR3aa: CASSPLAGGTYEQYF
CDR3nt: TGCGCCAGCAGCCCACTGGCAGGGGGTACCTACGAGCAGTACTTC

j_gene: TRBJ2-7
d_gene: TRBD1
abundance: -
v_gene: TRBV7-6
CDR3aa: CASSSSGTGLYEQYF
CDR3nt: TGTGCCAGCAGCTCCTCTGGGACAGGGCTCTACGAGCAGTACTTC

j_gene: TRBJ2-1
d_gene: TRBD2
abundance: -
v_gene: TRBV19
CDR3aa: CASSIYSSGAYNEQFF
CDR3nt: TGTGCCAGTAGTATATATTCCAGCGGGGCCTACAATGAGCAGTTCTTC

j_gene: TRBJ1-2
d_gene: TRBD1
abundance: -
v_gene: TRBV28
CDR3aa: CASSIPPGGLRYGYTF
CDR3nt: TGTGCCAGCAGTATTCCCCCAGGGGGCCTGAGGTATGGCTACACCTTC

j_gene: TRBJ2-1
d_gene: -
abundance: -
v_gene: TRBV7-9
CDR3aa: CASSLRTGMDGEQFF
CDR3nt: TGTGCCAGCAGCTTAAGAACAGGGATGGATGGTGAGCAGTTCTTC

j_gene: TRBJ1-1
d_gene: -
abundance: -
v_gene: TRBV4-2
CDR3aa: CASSQEFNMNTEAFF
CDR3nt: TGTGCCAGCAGCCAAGAATTTAATATGAACACTGAAGCTTTCTTT

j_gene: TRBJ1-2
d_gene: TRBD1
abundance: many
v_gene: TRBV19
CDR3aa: CASSDEQGARGYTF
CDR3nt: TGTGCCAGTAGCGACGAACAGGGGGCGAGAGGCTACACCTTC

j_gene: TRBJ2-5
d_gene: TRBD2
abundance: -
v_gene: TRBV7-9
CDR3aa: CASSLPLAGGPKETQYF
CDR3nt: TGTGCCAGCAGCTTACCGCTAGCGGGAGGACCGAAAGAGACCCAGTACTTC

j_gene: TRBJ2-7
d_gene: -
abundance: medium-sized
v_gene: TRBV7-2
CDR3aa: CASSLGPRDYEQYF
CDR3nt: TGTGCCAGCAGCTTAGGGCCCAGGGATTACGAGCAGTACTTC

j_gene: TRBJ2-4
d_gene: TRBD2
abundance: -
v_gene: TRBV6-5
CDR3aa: CASSYSGGGPGNIQYF
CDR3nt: TGTGCCAGCAGTTACTCCGGGGGGGGGCCGGGAAACATTCAGTACTTC

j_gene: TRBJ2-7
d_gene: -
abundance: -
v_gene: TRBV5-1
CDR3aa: CASSLKAPYEQYF
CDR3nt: TGCGCCAGCAGCTTGAAGGCCCCATACGAGCAGTACTTC

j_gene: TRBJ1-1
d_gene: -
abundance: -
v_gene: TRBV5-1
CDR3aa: CASSLVEGIAFF
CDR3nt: TGCGCCAGCAGCTTGGTGGAGGGAATAGCTTTCTTT

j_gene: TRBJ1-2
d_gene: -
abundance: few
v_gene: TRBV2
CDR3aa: CASNGPWDYGYTF
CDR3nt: TGTGCCAGCAATGGACCGTGGGACTATGGCTACACCTTC

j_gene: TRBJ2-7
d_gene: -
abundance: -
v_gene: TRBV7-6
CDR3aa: CASSPPTAYEQYF
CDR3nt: TGTGCCAGCAGCCCGCCGACAGCCTACGAGCAGTACTTC

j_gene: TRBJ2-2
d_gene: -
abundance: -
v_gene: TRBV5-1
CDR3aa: CASSSTPGGELFF
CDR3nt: TGCGCCAGCAGCTCCACTCCGGGGGGGGAGCTGTTTTTT

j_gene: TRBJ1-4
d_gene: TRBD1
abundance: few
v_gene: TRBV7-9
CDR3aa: CASRQQGSEKLFF
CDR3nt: TGTGCCAGCAGGCAACAGGGGTCAGAAAAACTGTTTTTT